This T cell receptor (beta chain) was captured by sequencing in a study of blood T cell repertoires in COVID-19. About the research overall: T cells, B-cell-depleted T cells, or PBMCs provided the cDNA or gDNA that served as material.

The protocol was immunoSEQ multiplex PCR, while the TCRdb copy is restricted to in-frame clones and leaves out a portion. This table holds about 190,000 clones, less than 90% found once. The V gene lost 8 bases and the J gene lost 5 bases, with 12 bases spanning the gap. CDR1 and CDR2 from the germline V gene are LGHDT and YNNKEL (reference sequence). This CDR3 region has 13 residues. Material: peripheral blood. This receptor was taken from a man between 65 and 79 years old with active or convalescent COVID-19. V and J are TRBV3-1 (or the pseudogene TRBV3-2) and TRBJ1-4, with a weak D call TRBD1 (6 bases). CDR3 sequence: CASGARGNEKLFF. CDR3 nucleotides: TGTGCCAGCGGAGCCAGGGGAAATGAAAAACTGTTTTTT.